This passage covers 24 T cell receptor beta chains from one sample sequenced in a study of blood T cell repertoires in COVID-19. The method was immunoSEQ multiplex PCR; TCRdb's version includes in-frame clones alone and lacks a portion of them. The profile covers over 65,000 clones, with 86% appearing a single time and about 6% taken by the ten largest. Sequenced sample: peripheral blood. The source is an elderly man with COVID-19, enrolled during active disease.

The chain carries TRBV25-1 and TRBJ1-2; unclear D gene. Trimming pared 4 bases from V and 7 bases from J, leaving 10 bases between. This CDR3 spans 12 amino acids. Germline CDR1 is MGHDK and CDR2 is SYGVNS. The CDR3, as DNA: TGTGCCAGCAGTGGAGGGTACGCTGGCTACACCTTC. Protein: CASSGGYAGYTF.

The chain has TRBV5-1 and TRBJ1-6; D might be TRBD1 (6 bases). Germline lookup yields CDR1 SGHRS and CDR2 YFSETQ. This CDR3 contains 16 residues. Trimming left V 4 bases short and J 7 bases short, with 18 bases between. The CDR3 DNA reads as TGCGCCAGCAGCCGTGGGGGGGCTCGAAGAAATTCACCCCTCCACTTT. It yields the protein CASSRGGARRNSPLHF.

This clone was recorded a few times. The rearrangement links TRBV4-2 to TRBJ1-4; 7 bases align to TRBD1. In germline, CDR1 is LGHNA, CDR2 YNFKEQ. This CDR3 comprises 18 residues. With 2 bases clipped from V and 0 bases from J, the junction kept 9 bases outside the gene matches. The CDR3 here is CASSQRSRTGPTNEKLFF. CDR3 DNA: TGTGCCAGCAGCCAAAGGTCACGGACAGGCCCAACTAATGAAAAACTGTTTTTT.

In this sample, this clone turned up a few times. The chain carries TRBV7-3 and TRBJ2-7, with 7 bases aligning to TRBD1. The CDR3 is made up of 13 amino acids. The germline V gene has CDR1 SGHTA and CDR2 FQGTGA. J gave up 7 bases and V 5 bases, and 8 bases lay outside the gene matches. The CDR3, as DNA: TGTGCCAGCAGCCGGACAGGTACGGAGGAGCAGTACTTC. Its translation is CASSRTGTEEQYF.

This clone was found a few times. The CDR3 coding sequence is TGTGCCAGCAGCCTAGGGACAGGGGGCAGAAACACTGAAGCTTTCTTT. This translates into CASSLGTGGRNTEAFF. V usage is TRBV28 and J usage is TRBJ1-1; the match to TRBD1 covers 12 bases. The J segment lost 2 bases and the V segment lost 6 bases, leaving 7 bases of the junction unmatched. The CDR3 totals 16 residues. Germline V gene sequence: CDR1 MDHEN, CDR2 SYDVKM.

J is TRBJ1-2 and V is TRBV7-2; D is unclear. Germline values: CDR1 SGHTA, CDR2 FQGNSA. Trimming removed 5 bases at V and 2 bases at J, with 12 bases between. The CDR3 is made up of 14 amino acids. The CDR3: CASSPEPGNYGYTF. The CDR3 DNA follows: TGTGCCAGCAGCCCCGAACCAGGCAACTATGGCTACACCTTC. Full variable domain (missing parts from reference TRBV7-2 and TRBJ1-2): GAGVSQSPSNKVTEKGKDVELRCDPISGHTALYWYRQSLGQGLEFLIYFQGNSAPDKSGLPSDRFSAERTGGSVSTLTIQRTQQEDSAVYLCASSPEPGNYGYTFGSGTRLTVV.

The V and J genes are TRBV19 and TRBJ2-5; 7 bases align to TRBD1. This CDR3 comprises 13 residues. Germline V lookup: CDR1 LNHDA, CDR2 SQIVND (reference sequence). With 9 bases clipped from V and 5 bases from J, the junction kept 9 bases outside the gene matches. CDR3 coding DNA: TGTGCCAGCGGGGAGACAGGGTGGGAGACCCAGTACTTC. The encoded protein is CASGETGWETQYF.

CDR3 sequence reads: CASSLGGGANEQFF. DNA for the CDR3: TGCGCCAGCAGCTTGGGCGGGGGGGCGAATGAGCAGTTCTTC. The chain couples TRBV5-1 to TRBJ2-1, with 9 bases aligning to TRBD2. The CDR3 consists of 14 residues. Germline CDR1 and CDR2: SGHRS and YFSETQ. The trim removed 0 bases at V and 7 bases at J, leaving 2 bases unmatched.

The chain carries TRBV5-8 and TRBJ2-3, with a tentative D call TRBD1 (5 bases). Trimming removed 4 bases at V and 0 bases at J, with 12 bases between. CDR1 is SGHTS, CDR2 YDEGEE, per germline. The CDR3 runs 15 residues. The CDR3 sequence: CASSLTVSSTDTQYF. The CDR3 DNA is TGTGCCAGCAGCCTGACAGTCTCTAGCACAGATACGCAGTATTTT.

The sample holds one count of this clone. The gene calls are TRBV6-6 and TRBJ2-1; D ambiguous. CDR1 MNHNY and CDR2 SVGAGI come from the germline V gene (reference sequence). Trimming removed 2 bases at V and 10 bases at J, with 6 bases between. The CDR3 consists of 11 residues. The CDR3: CASSYEAEQFF. CDR3 nucleotide sequence: TGTGCCAGCAGTTACGAGGCAGAGCAGTTCTTC.

The chain employs TRBV19 and TRBJ1-3; 9 nucleotides match TRBD1. J was trimmed by 2 bases and V by 3 bases; bases with no gene match: 2. The CDR3 runs to 15 residues. Germline CDR1 LNHDA, CDR2 SQIVND (reference sequence). CDR3 bases: TGTGCCAGTAGTATCCGGACAGGGGCTGGAAACACCATATATTTT. This translates into CASSIRTGAGNTIYF.

The gene calls are TRBV11-3 and TRBJ2-1; possibly TRBD1 for D (5 bases). The CDR3 contains 18 residues. V shed 1 base and J shed 2 bases, with 18 bases lying between them. Germline assignment: CDR1 SGHNT and CDR2 YENEEA. This chain's CDR3 is CASSLGFSVAGTYNEQFF. CDR3 DNA sequence: TGTGCCAGCAGCTTAGGTTTTTCGGTCGCAGGGACCTACAATGAGCAGTTCTTC. Complete variable domain (other parts from reference TRBV11-3 and TRBJ2-1): EAGVVQSPRYKIIEKKQPVAFWCNPISGHNTLYWYLQNLGQGPELLIRYENEEAVDDSQLPKDRFSAERLKGVDSTLKIQPAELGDSAVYLCASSLGFSVAGTYNEQFFGPGTRLTVL.

The J gene is TRBJ2-2, the V gene TRBV19, with D possibly matching TRBD2 (6 bases). V was cut by 5 bases and J by 4 bases, with 11 bases left in between. The CDR3 runs 14 residues. The V gene's germline CDR1 is LNHDA and CDR2 SQIVND (reference sequence). The CDR3 nucleotides read TGTGCCAGTAGTTACAGGCGGGGCACCGGGGAGCTGTTTTTT. Translated: CASSYRRGTGELFF.

V gene TRBV28 combines with J gene TRBJ1-2; 8 nucleotides agree with TRBD1. Unmatched junction bases numbered 6, after V lost 5 bases and J lost 4 bases. The CDR3 has 14 amino acids. The V gene's germline CDR1 is MDHEN and CDR2 SYDVKM. Written as DNA, the CDR3 is TGTGCCAGCAGTCCCTATGACAGGGGCTATGGCTACACCTTC. Translating it yields CASSPYDRGYGYTF.

About this clone: The same CDR3 arises from other DNA sequences in this sample as well. The V call is TRBV11-3, the J call TRBJ2-5; the match to TRBD1 covers 7 bases. The CDR3 totals 13 residues. After removal of 5 bases from V and 2 bases from J, the junction contained 2 bases not matched to a gene. Germline CDR1 reads SGHNT; CDR2 reads YENEEA. CDR3 amino acids: CASSLGQQETQYF. Written as DNA, the CDR3 is TGTGCCAGCAGCCTGGGACAGCAAGAGACCCAGTACTTC.

The genes are TRBV4-3 and TRBJ1-4; 7 positions agree with TRBD1. Germline trimming cut 4 bases from V and 0 bases from J; bases unmatched to any gene: 14. The CDR3 contains 19 residues. Germline CDR1 reads LGHNA; CDR2 reads YSLEER. The CDR3 spells CASSLLSWDRPATNEKLFF. CDR3 nucleotides: TGCGCCAGCAGCCTTCTCTCGTGGGACAGACCTGCAACTAATGAAAAACTGTTTTTT.

Only a few counts were recorded for this clone. The V and J genes are TRBV18 and TRBJ1-5; the match to TRBD1 covers 7 bases. V shed 3 bases, J shed 3 bases, and the junction held 5 bases outside the gene matches. The CDR3 spans 15 residues. CDR1 and CDR2 from the germline V gene are KGHSH and LQKENI. This chain's CDR3 is CASSPSGTVNQPQHF. As DNA, the CDR3 is TGTGCCAGCTCACCTTCCGGGACAGTCAATCAGCCCCAGCATTTT.

The rearrangement joins TRBV7-8 to TRBJ1-2; 11 bases map to TRBD1. The CDR3 sequence is 14 residues long. Germline trimming cut 5 bases from V and 7 bases from J; bases unmatched to any gene: 6. Per germline, CDR1 SGHVS and CDR2 FQNEAQ. This CDR3 reads CASSLGQGDSGYTF. The CDR3 nucleotides read TGTGCCAGCAGCCTGGGACAGGGGGATAGTGGCTACACCTTC.

The chain is built from TRBV11-2 and TRBJ2-7, with TRBD2 matching 7 bases. This CDR3 has 15 residues. Germline assignment: CDR1 SGHAT and CDR2 FQNNGV. V lost 3 bases to trimming and J lost 3 bases; unmatched junction nucleotides: 8. CDR3 sequence (DNA): TGTGCCAGCAGCTTCGAAAGCGGGGCGGTCTACGAGCAGTACTTC. Protein product: CASSFESGAVYEQYF.

The chain uses TRBV3-1 (or the pseudogene TRBV3-2) and TRBJ2-4, with D possibly matching TRBD2 (6 bases). Trimming took 9 bases from V and 2 from J, leaving 14 bases between them. The germline V gene has CDR1 LGHDT and CDR2 YNNKEL (reference sequence). This CDR3 contains 14 residues. CDR3 bases: TGTGCCAGTTGTGCGCGGGAATCCAAAAACATTCAGTACTTC. Its translation is CASCARESKNIQYF.

This chain joins TRBV12-3 or TRBV12-4 and TRBJ1-2, with 8 bases that match TRBD1. V shed 6 bases and J 8 bases; nucleotides not matched to a gene: 8. This CDR3 spans 13 amino acids. The CDR3 here is CASSPGQVGGYTF. The CDR3 nucleotides read TGTGCCAGCAGCCCGGGACAGGTTGGGGGCTACACCTTC.

The genes are TRBV29-1 and TRBJ1-2; no clear D. The CDR3 is 13 amino acids. The germline CDR1 and CDR2 sequences are SQVTM and ANQGSEA. Trimming stripped 4 bases from V and 2 bases from J, with 11 bases between. The CDR3, as DNA: TGCAGCGTTGGGGAGACGGCGAACTATGGCTACACCTTC. It is translated as CSVGETANYGYTF.

The rearrangement joins TRBV9 to TRBJ2-3; D may be TRBD2 (5 bases). The CDR3 is 16 residues long. Germline CDR1 SGDLS, CDR2 YYNGEE. The germline V and J ends were trimmed by 4 bases and 1 base, with 16 bases remaining between them. CDR3 DNA sequence: TGTGCCAGCAGCCTAGGAGAGGGTTCGGGCACAGATACGCAGTATTTT. It encodes CASSLGEGSGTDTQYF.

The genes are TRBV7-9 and TRBJ2-5, with 8 positions matching TRBD2. The ends lost 2 bases at V and 2 bases at J; junction bases unmatched: 7. The CDR3 consists of 16 residues. From germline, CDR1 is SEHNR and CDR2 FQNEAQ (reference sequence). The CDR3 region has the DNA TGTGCCAGCAGCTTATACCCCGCTAGCGGGCAAGAGACCCAGTACTTC. Encoded protein: CASSLYPASGQETQYF.